The 21 T cell receptor beta chains in this list originate from one sample, sequenced in a study of blood T cell repertoires in COVID-19. Assay: immunoSEQ multiplex PCR; the TCRdb copy retains only in-frame clones and omits some. This table holds 300,000 to 400,000 clones, roughly 90% found once. Sequencing was done on a sample of peripheral blood. Receptor source: a woman aged 65 to 85 with COVID-19, enrolled during active disease.

This rearrangement joins TRBV27 to TRBJ2-1, with D possibly matching TRBD2 (7 bases). The CDR3 has 16 amino acids. The germline V and J ends were trimmed by 1 base and 0 bases, with 10 bases remaining between them. The germline CDR1 and CDR2 sequences are MNHEY and SMNVEV (reference sequence). This chain's CDR3 is CASSLLRGGSYNEQFF. DNA for the CDR3: TGTGCCAGCAGTTTATTAAGGGGGGGCTCCTACAATGAGCAGTTCTTC.

This chain connects TRBV18 to TRBJ1-5, with a weak D call TRBD1 (6 bases). V was shortened by 0 bases and J by 4 bases, with 10 bases between the two germline ends. Germline V lookup: CDR1 KGHSH, CDR2 LQKENI. This CDR3 has 15 amino acids. CDR3 DNA: TGTGCCAGCTCACCACCGGGACAACTTAATCAGCCCCAGCATTTT. This gives the protein CASSPPGQLNQPQHF.

The V gene is TRBV21-1, the J gene TRBJ2-2; the DNA was not compared with TRBD1, the D call given in the table. TRBV21-1 is a documented pseudogene. The CDR3 runs 15 residues. The chain's CDR3 is CASSLARVRAGELFF. CDR3 sequence (DNA): TGTGCCAGCAGCCTCGCCCGAGTCAGGGCCGGGGAGCTGTTTTTT.

This clone was observed a handful of times. The chain is built from TRBV3-1 (or the pseudogene TRBV3-2) and TRBJ2-7; the match to TRBD2 covers 13 bases. CDR1 LGHDT and CDR2 YNNKEL come from the germline V gene (reference sequence). V lost 4 bases and J lost 3; bases outside the gene matches: 3. There are 15 residues in the CDR3. CDR3 sequence reads: CASSLRTSGGYEQYF. The CDR3 region has the DNA TGTGCCAGCAGCCTCCGGACTAGCGGGGGCTACGAGCAGTACTTC.

The chain employs TRBV7-8 and TRBJ1-4; 11 nucleotides match TRBD1. This CDR3 has 15 amino acids. CDR1 is SGHVS and CDR2 is FQNEAQ in the germline V gene. Losses at the gene ends were 3 bases for V and 7 bases for J; bases not matched to a gene: 4. The CDR3 reads CASSLGQGGAEKLFF. CDR3 DNA sequence: TGTGCCAGCAGCTTGGGACAGGGGGGAGCTGAAAAACTGTTTTTT.

The chain couples TRBV3-1 (or the pseudogene TRBV3-2) to TRBJ2-7; TRBD2 matches at 13 bases. J was trimmed by 7 bases and V by 4 bases; bases with no gene match: 4. The CDR3 loop spans 14 amino acids. CDR1 and CDR2 from the germline V gene are LGHDT and YNNKEL (reference sequence). The CDR3 reads CASSLGLAGREQYF. The DNA for the CDR3 is TGTGCCAGCAGCCTGGGACTAGCGGGGAGGGAGCAGTACTTC.

The chain recombines TRBV12-3 or TRBV12-4 with TRBJ1-2; 8 positions agree with TRBD1. V lost 6 bases, J lost 4 bases, and 4 bases stayed unmatched. The CDR3 loop spans 13 amino acids. This chain's CDR3 is CASSYRGAYGYTF. The DNA of the CDR3 is TGTGCCAGCAGCTACAGGGGGGCCTATGGCTACACCTTC.

The J gene is TRBJ1-2, the V gene TRBV5-4; D remains ambiguous. Trimming took off 0 bases at V and 1 base at J, with 13 bases between the two ends. Germline CDR1 SGHNT, CDR2 YYREEE (reference sequence). The CDR3 has 16 residues. Here the CDR3 DNA reads TGTGCCAGCAGCTTGGGTGAGGCCAGTTTTAACTATGGCTACACCTTC. This codes for CASSLGEASFNYGYTF.

This rearrangement joins TRBV6-1 to TRBJ1-6; D is perhaps TRBD1 (6 bases). Germline CDR1 is MNHNS and CDR2 is SASEGT. V was clipped by 2 bases and J by 6 bases, with 8 bases between them. The CDR3 extends over 14 amino acids. The CDR3 DNA reads TGTGCCAGCAGTGAAAACAGGGTTAATTCACCCCTCCACTTT. This sequence encodes CASSENRVNSPLHF.

This clone was recorded once. This chain uses TRBV5-1 with TRBJ2-1, with D perhaps TRBD1 (5 bases). The CDR3 runs 13 residues. The germline V gene has CDR1 SGHRS and CDR2 YFSETQ. Trimming pared 4 bases from V and 4 bases from J, leaving 9 bases between. CDR3 sequence (DNA): TGCGCCAGCAGCCCAACAGGATACAATGAGCAGTTCTTC. Amino acids: CASSPTGYNEQFF.

CDR3 in DNA: TGTGCCAGCAGCGCCAGTAACTATGGCTACACCTTC. Amino acid sequence: CASSASNYGYTF. V and J are TRBV7-9 and TRBJ1-2; no reliable D call. Between the trimmed V and J ends, which lost 5 bases and 1 base, there was a span of 5 bases. Per the germline V gene, CDR1 is SEHNR and CDR2 is FQNEAQ (reference sequence). CDR3 size: 12 residues.

Concerning this clone itself: An end of the junction does not agree with germline; a read error may underlie this. V usage is TRBV29-1 and J usage is TRBJ2-7; a weak D match, TRBD1 (5 bases). Per the germline V gene, CDR1 is SQVTM and CDR2 is ANQGSEA. The CDR3 has 12 amino acids. CDR3 coding DNA: TGCAGCGTTGTCGACAGAACTTACGCGCAGTACTTC. Translated: CSVVDRTYAQYF.

The genes are TRBV3-1 (or the pseudogene TRBV3-2) and TRBJ1-3; D may be TRBD1 (6 bases). There are 19 residues in the CDR3. The ends were cut back, 2 bases at V and 1 base at J, with 21 bases in the middle. Per germline, CDR1 LGHDT and CDR2 YNNKEL (reference sequence). CDR3 region: CASSQTLDSGMFSGNTIYF. Written as DNA, the CDR3 is TGTGCCAGCAGCCAAACTTTGGACAGCGGTATGTTTTCTGGAAACACCATATATTTT.

J is TRBJ1-5 and V is TRBV10-3, with D tentatively TRBD1 (5 bases). V was pared by 1 base and J by 3 bases, with 7 bases between. Germline-derived CDR1 and CDR2 are ENHRY and SYGVKD. This CDR3 spans 14 amino acids. The chain's CDR3 is CAISEWGDNQPQHF. CDR3 DNA sequence: TGTGCCATCAGTGAGTGGGGGGACAATCAGCCCCAGCATTTT.

V is TRBV19 and J is TRBJ1-5; TRBD1 is a possible D gene (5 bases). The CDR3 has 14 residues. V dropped 4 bases and J dropped 7 bases, with 14 bases sitting between them. Germline assignment: CDR1 LNHDA and CDR2 SQIVND (reference sequence). CDR3: CASSKRGVAQPQHF. In nucleotides, the CDR3 is TGTGCCAGTAGTAAGCGGGGGGTTGCCCAGCCCCAGCATTTT. The full variable domain, rest sourced from reference TRBV19 and TRBJ1-5, is DGGITQSPKYLFRKEGQNVTLSCEQNLNHDAMYWYRQDPGQGLRLIYYSQIVNDFQKGDIAEGYSVSREKKESFPLTVTSAQKNPTAFYLCASSKRGVAQPQHFGDGTRLSIL.

This sequence joins TRBV4-3 and TRBJ2-5, with D perhaps matching TRBD2 (7 bases). The germline V and J ends were trimmed by 0 bases and 5 bases, with 19 bases remaining between them. The germline CDR1 and CDR2 sequences are LGHNA and YSLEER. This CDR3 is built from 17 residues. For the CDR3, the DNA is TGCGCCAGCAGCCAAGAAGGGGGGGGCCTTTCGTGGGAGACCCAGTACTTC. Translating it yields CASSQEGGGLSWETQYF.

This clone was counted once. For the CDR3, the DNA is TGTGCCACCCTACAGGGTAATGAAAAACTGTTTTTT. The encoded protein is CATLQGNEKLFF. The V gene is TRBV28, the J gene TRBJ1-4; a weak D match, TRBD1 (6 bases). V lost 10 bases to trimming and J lost 4 bases, with 10 bases between them. The CDR3 spans 12 residues. Germline CDR1 and CDR2: MDHEN and SYDVKM.

The CDR3 sequence is CATRRTGGNSPLHF. The CDR3 DNA sequence: TGTGCCACCAGAAGGACAGGGGGGAATTCACCCCTCCACTTT. The chain links TRBV15 to TRBJ1-6; 10 nucleotides align to TRBD1. This CDR3 region has 14 residues. The J segment lost 7 bases and the V segment lost 6 bases, leaving 3 bases of the junction unmatched. Germline assignment: CDR1 LNHNV and CDR2 YYDKDF (reference sequence).

The chain carries TRBV5-1 and TRBJ1-1; TRBD1 matches 8 bases. Germline V gene lookup returns CDR1 SGHRS and CDR2 YFSETQ. The CDR3 is 16 amino acids. With 6 bases clipped from V and 4 bases from J, the junction kept 14 bases outside the gene matches. CDR3 region: CASNFGQGGVGTEAFF. CDR3 nucleotides: TGCGCCAGCAACTTTGGACAGGGAGGGGTTGGCACTGAAGCTTTCTTT.

V is TRBV21-1 and J is TRBJ1-1; TRBD1 was called by the table and not checked on the DNA. TRBV21-1 is classified as a pseudogene. The CDR3 has 18 amino acids. The CDR3 region is CASSNTSGPNIMNTEAFF. The CDR3 DNA is TGTGCCAGCAGCAATACGTCTGGGCCCAATATTATGAACACTGAAGCTTTCTTT.

The V gene is TRBV7-2, the J gene TRBJ2-7; TRBD1 might be the D (6 bases). The V and J ends lost 4 bases and 2 bases respectively, with 12 bases between them. This CDR3 is built from 14 residues. Germline CDR1 is SGHTA and CDR2 is FQGNSA. The CDR3 here is CASSWAGDAYEQYF. The CDR3 DNA is TGTGCCAGCAGCTGGGCAGGGGACGCCTACGAGCAGTACTTC.